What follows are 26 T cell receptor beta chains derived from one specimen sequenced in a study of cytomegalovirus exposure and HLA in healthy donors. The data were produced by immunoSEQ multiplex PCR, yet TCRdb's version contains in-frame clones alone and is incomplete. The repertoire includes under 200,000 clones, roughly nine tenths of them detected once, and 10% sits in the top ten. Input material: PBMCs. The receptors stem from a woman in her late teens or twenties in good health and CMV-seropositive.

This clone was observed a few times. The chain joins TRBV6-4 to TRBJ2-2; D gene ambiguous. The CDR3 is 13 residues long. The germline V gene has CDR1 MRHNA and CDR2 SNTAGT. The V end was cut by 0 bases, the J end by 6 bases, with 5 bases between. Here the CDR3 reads CASSDSSAGELFF. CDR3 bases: TGTGCCAGCAGTGACTCGAGCGCCGGGGAGCTGTTTTTT.

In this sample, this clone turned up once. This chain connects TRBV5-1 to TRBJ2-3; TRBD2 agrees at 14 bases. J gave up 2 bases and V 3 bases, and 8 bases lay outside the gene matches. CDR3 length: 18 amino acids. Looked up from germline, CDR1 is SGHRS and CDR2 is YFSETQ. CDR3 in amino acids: CASSWRGLAGASTDTQYF. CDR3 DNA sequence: TGCGCCAGCAGCTGGAGGGGACTAGCGGGGGCATCCACAGATACGCAGTATTTT.

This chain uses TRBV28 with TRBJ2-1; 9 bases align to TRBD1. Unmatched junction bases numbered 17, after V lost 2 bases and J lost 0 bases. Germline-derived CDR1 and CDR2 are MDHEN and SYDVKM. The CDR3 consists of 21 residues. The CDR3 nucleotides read TGTGCCAGCAGTTTAGGGCCCTTCCGGGACAGGGCGCAGAGCTCCTACAATGAGCAGTTCTTC. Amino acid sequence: CASSLGPFRDRAQSSYNEQFF. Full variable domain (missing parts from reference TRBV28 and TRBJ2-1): DVKVTQSSRYLVKRTGEKVFLECVQDMDHENMFWYRQDPGLGLRLIYFSYDVKMKEKGDIPEGYSVSREKKERFSLILESASTNQTSMYLCASSLGPFRDRAQSSYNEQFFGPGTRLTVL.

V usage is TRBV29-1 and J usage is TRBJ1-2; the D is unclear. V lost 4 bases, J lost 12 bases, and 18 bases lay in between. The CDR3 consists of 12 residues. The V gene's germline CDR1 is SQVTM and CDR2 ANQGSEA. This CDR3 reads CSVVEVALLHTF. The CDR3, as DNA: TGCAGCGTTGTCGAGGTCGCCCTATTACACACCTTC.

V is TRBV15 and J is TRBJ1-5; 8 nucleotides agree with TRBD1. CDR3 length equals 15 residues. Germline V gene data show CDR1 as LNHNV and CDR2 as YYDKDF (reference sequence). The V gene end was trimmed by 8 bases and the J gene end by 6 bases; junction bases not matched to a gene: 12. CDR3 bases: TGTGCCACCTCCAGAGCAGGGGGCGGAGGTCAGCCCCAGCATTTT. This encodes CATSRAGGGGQPQHF.

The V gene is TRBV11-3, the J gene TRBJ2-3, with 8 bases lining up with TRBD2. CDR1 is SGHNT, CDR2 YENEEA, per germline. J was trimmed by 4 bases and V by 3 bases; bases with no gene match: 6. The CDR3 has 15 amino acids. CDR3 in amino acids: CASSFVAGTADTQYF. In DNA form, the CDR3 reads TGTGCCAGCAGCTTTGTAGCGGGAACCGCAGATACGCAGTATTTT.

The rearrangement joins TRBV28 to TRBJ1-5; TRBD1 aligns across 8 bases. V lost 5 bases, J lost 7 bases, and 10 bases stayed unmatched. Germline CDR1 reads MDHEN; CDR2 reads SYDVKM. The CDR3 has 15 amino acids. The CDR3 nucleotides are TGTGCCAGCAGTCCCCGTGGACAGGGTGGCCAGCCCCAGCATTTT. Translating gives CASSPRGQGGQPQHF.

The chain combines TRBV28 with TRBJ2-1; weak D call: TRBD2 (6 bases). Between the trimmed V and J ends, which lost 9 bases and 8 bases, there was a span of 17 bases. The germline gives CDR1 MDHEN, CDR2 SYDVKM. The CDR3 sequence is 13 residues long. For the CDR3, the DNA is TGTGCCAGTACAGTAAGAGCTAGCGATGAGCAGTTCTTC. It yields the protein CASTVRASDEQFF.

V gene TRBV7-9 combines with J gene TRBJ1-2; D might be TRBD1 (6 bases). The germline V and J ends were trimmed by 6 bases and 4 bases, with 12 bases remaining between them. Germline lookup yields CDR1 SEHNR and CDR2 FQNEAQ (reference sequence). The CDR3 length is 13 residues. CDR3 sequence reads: CASRPTGPYGYTF. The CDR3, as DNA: TGTGCCAGCAGACCGACAGGCCCCTATGGCTACACCTTC.

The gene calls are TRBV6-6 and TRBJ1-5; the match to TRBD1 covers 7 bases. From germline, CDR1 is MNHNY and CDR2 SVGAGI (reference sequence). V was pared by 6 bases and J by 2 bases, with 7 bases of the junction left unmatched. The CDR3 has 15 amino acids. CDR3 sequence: CASRDSGQRNQPQHF. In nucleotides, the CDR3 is TGTGCCAGCAGGGACTCGGGACAGCGCAATCAGCCCCAGCATTTT.

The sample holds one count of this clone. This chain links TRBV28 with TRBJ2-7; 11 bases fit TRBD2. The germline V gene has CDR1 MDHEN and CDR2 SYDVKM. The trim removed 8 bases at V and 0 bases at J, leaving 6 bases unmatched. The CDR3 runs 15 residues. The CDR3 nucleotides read TGTGCCAGCCGCGCAGGACTAGCGGGCTCCTACGAGCAGTACTTC. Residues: CASRAGLAGSYEQYF.

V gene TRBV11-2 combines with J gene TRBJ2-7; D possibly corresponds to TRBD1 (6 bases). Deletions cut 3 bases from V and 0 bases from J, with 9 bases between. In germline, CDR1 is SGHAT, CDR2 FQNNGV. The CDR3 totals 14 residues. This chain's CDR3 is CASSFSTGSYEQYF. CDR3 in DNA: TGTGCCAGCAGCTTTTCGACAGGCTCCTACGAGCAGTACTTC.

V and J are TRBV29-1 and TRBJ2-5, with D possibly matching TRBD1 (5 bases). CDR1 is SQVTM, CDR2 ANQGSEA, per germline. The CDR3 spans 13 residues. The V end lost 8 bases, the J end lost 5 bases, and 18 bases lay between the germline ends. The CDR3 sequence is CSSEKGSDETQYF. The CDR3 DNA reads TGCAGCTCCGAAAAGGGGTCCGACGAGACCCAGTACTTC.

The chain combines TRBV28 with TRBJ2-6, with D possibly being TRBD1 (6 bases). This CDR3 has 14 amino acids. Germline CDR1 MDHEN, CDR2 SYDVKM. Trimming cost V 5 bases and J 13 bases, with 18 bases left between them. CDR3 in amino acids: CASSVEGTISVLTF. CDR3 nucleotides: TGTGCCAGCAGTGTCGAGGGGACAATCTCAGTCCTGACTTTC.

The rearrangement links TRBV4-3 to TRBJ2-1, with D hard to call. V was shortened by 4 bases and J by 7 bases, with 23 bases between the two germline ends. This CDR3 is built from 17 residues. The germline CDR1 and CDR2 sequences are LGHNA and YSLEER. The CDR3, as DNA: TGCGCCAGCAGCCGAACCCTAGACCGTGCGACTGGGAATGAGCAGTTCTTC. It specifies CASSRTLDRATGNEQFF.

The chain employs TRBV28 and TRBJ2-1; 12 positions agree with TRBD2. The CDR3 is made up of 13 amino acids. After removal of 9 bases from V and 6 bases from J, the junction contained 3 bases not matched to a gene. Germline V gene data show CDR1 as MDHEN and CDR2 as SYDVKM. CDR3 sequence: CASGLAGINEQFF. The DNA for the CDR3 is TGTGCCAGTGGACTAGCGGGGATCAATGAGCAGTTCTTC.

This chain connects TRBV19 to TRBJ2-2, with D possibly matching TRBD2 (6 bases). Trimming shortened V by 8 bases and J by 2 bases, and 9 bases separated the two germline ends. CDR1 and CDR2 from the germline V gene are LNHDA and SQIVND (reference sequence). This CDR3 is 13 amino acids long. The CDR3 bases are TGTGCCAGTCGGGACTTTAACACCGGGGAGCTGTTTTTT. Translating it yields CASRDFNTGELFF.

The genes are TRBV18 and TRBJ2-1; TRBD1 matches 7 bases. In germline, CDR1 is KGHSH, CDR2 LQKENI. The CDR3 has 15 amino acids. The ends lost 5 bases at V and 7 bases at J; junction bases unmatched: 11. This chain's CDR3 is CASSFSRGNPNEQFF. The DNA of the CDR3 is TGTGCCAGCTCATTCTCCAGGGGGAACCCGAATGAGCAGTTCTTC.

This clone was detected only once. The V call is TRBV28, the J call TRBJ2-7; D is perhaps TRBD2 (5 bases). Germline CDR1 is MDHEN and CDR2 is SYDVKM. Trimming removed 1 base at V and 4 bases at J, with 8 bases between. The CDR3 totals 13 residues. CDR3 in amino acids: CASSLFGGYEQYF. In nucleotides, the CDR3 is TGTGCCAGCAGTTTATTTGGCGGGTACGAGCAGTACTTC.

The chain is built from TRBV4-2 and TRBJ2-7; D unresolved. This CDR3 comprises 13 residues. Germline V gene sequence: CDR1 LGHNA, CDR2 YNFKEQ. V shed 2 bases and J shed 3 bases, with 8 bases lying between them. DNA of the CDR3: TGTGCCAGCAGCCAATACTATGTCTACGAGCAGTACTTC. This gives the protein CASSQYYVYEQYF.

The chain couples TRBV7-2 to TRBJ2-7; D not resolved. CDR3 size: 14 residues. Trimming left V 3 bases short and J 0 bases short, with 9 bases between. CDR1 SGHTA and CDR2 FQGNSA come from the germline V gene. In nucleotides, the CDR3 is TGTGCCAGCAGCTTGCTCGCGAACTCCTACGAGCAGTACTTC. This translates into CASSLLANSYEQYF.

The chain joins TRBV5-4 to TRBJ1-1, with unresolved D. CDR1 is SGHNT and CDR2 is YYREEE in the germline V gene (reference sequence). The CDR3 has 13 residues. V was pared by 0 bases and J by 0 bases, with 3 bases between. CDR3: CASSLDMNTEAFF. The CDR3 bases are TGTGCCAGCAGCTTGGACATGAACACTGAAGCTTTCTTT.

For the CDR3, the DNA is TGTGCCAGCTCGCTTCCGGGACAGCCTTCCTACGAGCAGTACTTC. Translated: CASSLPGQPSYEQYF. The gene calls are TRBV18 and TRBJ2-7, with TRBD1 matching 7 bases. Germline V gene lookup returns CDR1 KGHSH and CDR2 LQKENI. This CDR3 contains 15 residues. V was pared by 6 bases and J by 1 base, with 9 bases of the junction left unmatched. The whole variable domain, remainder taken from reference TRBV18 and TRBJ2-7, is NAGVMQNPRHLVRRRGQEARLRCSPMKGHSHVYWYRQLPEEGLKFMVYLQKENIIDESGMPKERFSAEFPKEGPSILRIQQVVRGDSAAYFCASSLPGQPSYEQYFGPGTRLTVT.

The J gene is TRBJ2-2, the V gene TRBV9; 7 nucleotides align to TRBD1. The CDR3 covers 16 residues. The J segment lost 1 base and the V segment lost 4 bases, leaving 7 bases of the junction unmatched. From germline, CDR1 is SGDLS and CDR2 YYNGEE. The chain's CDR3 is CASSLSRDRNTGELFF. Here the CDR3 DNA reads TGTGCCAGCAGCTTGAGCCGGGACAGGAACACCGGGGAGCTGTTTTTT.

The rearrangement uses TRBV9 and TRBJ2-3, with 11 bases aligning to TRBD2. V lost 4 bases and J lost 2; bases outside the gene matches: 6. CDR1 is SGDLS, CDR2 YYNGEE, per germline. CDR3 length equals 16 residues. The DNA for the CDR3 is TGTGCCAGCAGCATCGGGACTAGCGGATTCACAGATACGCAGTATTTT. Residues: CASSIGTSGFTDTQYF.

In nucleotides, the CDR3 is TGTGCCAGCAGTCGGACAGGGGGATACAATGAGCAGTTCTTC. It codes for CASSRTGGYNEQFF. V and J are TRBV7-3 and TRBJ2-1; 10 bases are shared with TRBD1. The CDR3 is made up of 14 amino acids. The V and J ends lost 6 bases and 4 bases, in that order; junction bases with no gene match: 3. In germline, CDR1 is SGHTA, CDR2 FQGTGA.